Detailed here is one T cell receptor (beta chain). The sample belongs to a study of blood T cell repertoires in COVID-19. The wider study: Collection of acute and convalescent COVID-19 samples took place in the United States, Italy and Spain. In each case, the material was cDNA or gDNA derived from T cells, B-cell-depleted T cells, or PBMCs.

Authors' analysis steps: Amplification with reference gene primers provided the estimates of nucleated cell counts. Some clones are missing from TCRdb's copy, which holds only in-frame ones; the method was immunoSEQ multiplex PCR. V, J and clone size are taken as reported in that table, and D and trimming were inferred from the DNA itself. In the table there are approximately 97,000 clones, approximately 84% of which are singletons. CDR3 length equals 15 residues. Germline V CDR1 and CDR2: LNHDA, SQIVND (reference sequence). V was pared by 4 bases and J by 2 bases, with 13 bases between. The genes are TRBV19 and TRBJ2-3; no firm D call. The sequenced material came from peripheral blood. This TCR was sampled from a human donor in a cohort sampled during active COVID-19. The CDR3 region is CASSNTGLNTDTQYF. The CDR3 DNA is TGTGCCAGTAGTAATACTGGGCTGAACACAGATACGCAGTATTTT.